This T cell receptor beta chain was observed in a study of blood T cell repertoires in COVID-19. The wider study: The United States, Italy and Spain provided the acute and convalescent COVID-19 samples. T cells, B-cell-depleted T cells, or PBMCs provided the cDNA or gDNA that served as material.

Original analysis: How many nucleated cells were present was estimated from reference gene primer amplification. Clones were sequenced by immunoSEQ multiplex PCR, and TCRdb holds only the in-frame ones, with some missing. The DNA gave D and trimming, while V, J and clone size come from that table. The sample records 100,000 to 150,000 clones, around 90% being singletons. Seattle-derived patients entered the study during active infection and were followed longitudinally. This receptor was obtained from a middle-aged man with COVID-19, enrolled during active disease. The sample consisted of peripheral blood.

CDR3 sequence reads: CASRGGLGYTF. The CDR3 DNA reads as TGTGCCAGCAGGGGGGGGCTAGGCTACACCTTC. The gene calls are TRBV12-3 or TRBV12-4 and TRBJ1-2; possibly TRBD1 for D (6 bases). With 6 bases removed from V and 8 bases from J, the gap between germline ends came to 10 bases. This CDR3 is 11 amino acids long.